The subject of this entry is one TCR beta chain. Its antigen is unidentified. These data are taken from a study of cytomegalovirus exposure and HLA in healthy donors. In the study overall: Of the donors genotyped, a few hundred in all, 65% to 90% fell in the Caucasian-associated ancestry cluster.

Findings and limits, study-wide: Roughly even sequencing depth across donors was the assumption behind the presence/absence analyses. The likely explanation for a cluster of highly shared sequence variants was sequencing artifact.

PCR amplification relied on 60 Vbeta primers (plus 13 Jbeta primers). Here immunoSEQ multiplex PCR was the method, and the copy in TCRdb shows in-frame clones only, minus some. The sample holds 85,000 to 130,000 clones, about 80% seen once. The CDR3 length is 14 residues. Germline loops: CDR1 MNHEY, CDR2 SVGAGI. V lost 4 bases to trimming and J lost 6 bases, with 13 bases between them. V is TRBV6-5 and J is TRBJ1-3; tentatively, D is TRBD1 (6 bases). Source material: PBMCs. The source of this sequence is a female donor in good health and CMV-seropositive. Here the CDR3 DNA reads TGTGCCAGCAGTTCCACAGGGTCTTCAAACACCATATATTTT. Its protein is CASSSTGSSNTIYF.